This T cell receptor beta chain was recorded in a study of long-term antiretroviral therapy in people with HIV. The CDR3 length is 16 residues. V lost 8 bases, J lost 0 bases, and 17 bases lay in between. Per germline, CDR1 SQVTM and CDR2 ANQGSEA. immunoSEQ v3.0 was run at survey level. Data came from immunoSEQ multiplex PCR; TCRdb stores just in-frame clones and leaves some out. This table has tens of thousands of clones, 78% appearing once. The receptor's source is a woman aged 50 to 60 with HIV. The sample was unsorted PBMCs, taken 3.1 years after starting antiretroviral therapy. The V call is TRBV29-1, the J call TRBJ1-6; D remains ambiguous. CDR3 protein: CSHGGSLSSYNSPLHF. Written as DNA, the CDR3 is TGCAGCCATGGCGGGTCCCTTTCCTCCTATAATTCACCCCTCCACTTT.